This T cell receptor (beta chain) was profiled in a study of shared clonotypes between healthy human individuals (dated by TCRdb to 2018 to 2020). The study in broad terms: The cohort included three men and a couple of women between 18 and 49 years of age. For each donor, CD4 naive and CD4 memory were each given three plates, CD8 naive was given two plates, and CD8 memory was given one plate. To estimate repertoire size and how much clonotype sharing occurs between individuals, the study deeply sequenced the blood TCR repertoires of 4 to 6 healthy adults. To increase sequencing depth and limit assay-specific biases, TCR repertoire library preparation and sequencing were carried out by different laboratories using diverse techniques. Each donor's leukapheresis produced roughly between roughly 0.85 and 9.5 billion PBMCs. Overall study results and their limits: When a handful of donors were compared, the shared fraction of clonotypes was around 4.6% for naive CD4, less than 4% for naive CD8, 2% to 2.5% for memory CD4, and 0.35% to 0.5% for memory CD8. Because the study included only a small number of donors, the genetic and exposure-history diversity represented was limited. Compared with non-shared clonotypes, clonotypes shared by all four sorted-subset donors had higher generation probabilities. Pairwise subsampling led to the expectation that sequencing depth would affect the degree of clonotype sharing among donors. Rarefaction of sorted-subset datasets indicated incomplete sequencing despite the large sequencing depth. Sampling was restricted to blood, and TCR repertoires in tissues likely differ from the TCR repertoires found in blood. Estimated clonotype richness was generally larger for naive than for memory subsets.

Using the deep immunoSEQ assay, multiplex PCR amplified TCR CDR3 regions from genomic DNA. Extracted genomic DNA from each cell subset was distributed evenly across all wells of several immunoSEQ 96-well plates, and each plate was treated as a replicate. For sorted subsets, each replicate PCR was loaded with approximately 200 ng genomic DNA, equivalent to 30,000 or so T cell genomes. The purified libraries were quantified using a Qubit 3.0 fluorometer, sized with a Bioanalyzer 2100, and then quantified again using the KAPA Library Quantification kit. Each immunoSEQ 96-well plate was sequenced on its own single-read 150-cycle Illumina NextSeq 550 flow cell. Concerning the study's data processing: Because the immunoSEQ output held only junctional sequences and lacked quality scores, the filtering could not match the filtering applied to full-length reads. To assign V/J genes and CDR3, sequences were annotated against IMGT germline references using PyIR, a Python wrapper for IgBLAST v1.9. Any read was removed if the V/J assignment was weak (E-value above 1e-6), the CDR3 was missing, or the read contained stop codons, out-of-frame junctions, or ambiguous translated residues. V3J clonotypes were defined by identical inferred V gene, J gene, and CDR3 amino acid sequence. Percentage overlap between repertoires was computed as shared unique clonotypes divided by the size of the smaller repertoire. RTK rarefaction, the Chao1 estimator, and Recon v2.1 estimates of unobserved clonotypes were used to assess repertoire richness. Generation probabilities for all TCRbeta clonotypes obtained by the gDNA method from a handful of donors were computed using OLGA. TCRdb provides this immuneACCESS table in a form limited to in-frame rearrangements. Some clones are lacking; in checked studies, under half of them reflect an unresolved V gene, and why the rest are absent is not known. The V and J calls and clone size were taken over from that table, and D and trimming were inferred from the DNA. A total of some 2,400,000 clones appear in this sample, 95% of them only once. The top ten clones comprise over 0.1% of the sample.

Of note for this clone: Its antigen has not been determined. Base qualities are not at hand, and no much larger clone is one base apart. Within the sample, other DNA sequences also encode this same CDR3.

Trimming costs V 0 bases and J 0 bases, and their ends lie 8 bases apart. Via the germline V gene, CDR1 is MGHRA and CDR2 YSYEKL. The CDR3 starts with the cysteine, ends with the phenylalanine, and has 16 residues. Left in the record is the CDR3 DNA by itself, 48 bases read in frame from the first base. Healthy HIV-negative adults with no recently reported acute infections or vaccinations were included as donors. Every donor was a Caucasian adult living in Nashville, Tennessee, USA. CD4+ T cells were enriched through magnetic negative selection, after which naive cells were positively selected on CD45RA and the remaining negative fraction served as the memory subset. After blood collection by leukapheresis, PBMCs were isolated using Ficoll-Histopaque density gradient centrifugation and then cryopreserved in the vapor phase of liquid nitrogen. Analytical flow cytometry was used to check the purity and quantity of each magnetically sorted T cell population. Each sorted fraction had its genomic DNA isolated and then quantified by UV absorbance on a Nanodrop 2000c.

The sequenced sample consisted of naive CD4+ T cells sorted from blood. The meaning of the sample's cell subset or site label: CD45RA+ positively selected. This clonotype was sampled from a man aged 18 to 29 in good health. Rearrangement joined TRBV4-1 to TRBJ2-2; no D gene can be assigned with confidence. The CDR3 reads as follows: CASSQDRLANTGELFF. The sequence in DNA is TGCGCCAGCAGCCAAGATCGCCTCGCGAACACCGGGGAGCTGTTTTTT.